This T cell receptor beta chain was captured by sequencing in a study of T cell clones after liver transplantation. Study information: Samples came from ITN030ST, which attempted immunosuppression withdrawal within 2 years of liver transplantation. Whole-study results and caveats: Graft donor-reactive T cells possibly entered the graft instead of undergoing deletion. Low donor cell numbers restricted donor-reactive repertoire measurement in two subjects.

The table came from immunoSEQ multiplex PCR; TCRdb's copy has only in-frame clones and leaves some out. Counted here are under 85,000 clones, about four fifths occurring once; the ten biggest clones make up about 0.79%. Concerning this clone itself: Its antigen is unidentified.

CD3+CD4+ and CD3+CD8+ cells were FACS-sorted from thawed unstimulated PBMCs. V trimming: 2 bases; J trimming: 5 bases; junction bases outside the gene matches: 9. The germline V gene has CDR1 SGHNT and CDR2 YYREEE (reference sequence). The CDR3 runs 16 residues. Source: CD4+ T cells from blood, taken 12 months after liver transplant. V usage is TRBV5-4 and J usage is TRBJ1-2; 10 bases agree with TRBD1. The TCR was taken from a human patient who received a liver transplant. Some T cells may be transferred from the graft donor. Here the CDR3 reads CASSFLSPGQGYGYTF. The CDR3 DNA follows: TGTGCCAGCAGCTTCCTCTCGCCGGGACAGGGGTATGGCTACACCTTC.